The rows below give T cell receptor beta chains drawn from one sample of a study of shared clonotypes between healthy human individuals. The repertoire was sequenced with immunoSEQ multiplex PCR; TCRdb's copy has only in-frame clones and lacks some. The data show approximately 2.5 million clones, around nine tenths seen once. Sample: naive CD4+ T cells sorted from blood. The source is a man aged 18-30 years in good health. Each CDR3 is given with its conserved first and last residue. A D gene is named only where the DNA matches it firmly. Size is omitted from some rows. Given values are once, few, many or a class for expanded clones.

CASSPGLPLDEQFF	TGTGCCAGCAGCCCAGGACTGCCCCTCGATGAGCAGTTCTTC	TRBV7-2	once	NA	TRBJ2-1
CARCPFDRGSTDTQYF	TGTGCCAGATGCCCGTTTGACAGGGGCAGCACAGATACGCAGTATTTT	TRBV6-4	NA	TRBD1	TRBJ2-3
CASSRQVNERFF	TGTGCCAGCAGCAGACAGGTGAATGAGCGGTTCTTC	TRBV5-4	NA	NA	TRBJ2-1
CASSLADLQGGLSLAKNIQYF	TGTGCCAGCAGCTTAGCCGATCTGCAGGGAGGCCTCTCTCTAGCCAAAAACATTCAGTACTTC	TRBV7-2	NA	NA	TRBJ2-4
CASSYPQGGTDTQYF	TGTGCCAGCAGTTACCCGCAGGGGGGCACAGATACGCAGTATTTT	TRBV6-6	NA	TRBD1	TRBJ2-3
CASSSTFGQGGHEQYF	TGTGCCAGCAGCTCCACCTTTGGACAGGGAGGCCACGAGCAGTACTTC	TRBV5-4	NA	TRBD1	TRBJ2-7
CASSDRSLPQGEGNQPQHF	TGTGCCAGCAGTGACCGGTCCCTCCCACAGGGGGAAGGCAATCAGCCCCAGCATTTT	TRBV6-4	NA	TRBD1	TRBJ1-5
CASARFSYEQYF	TGTGCCAGCGCCCGGTTCTCCTACGAGCAGTACTTC	TRBV6-5	NA	NA	TRBJ2-7
CASTGTSGLLNTGELFF	TGTGCCAGCACCGGGACTAGCGGACTTTTGAACACCGGGGAGCTGTTTTTT	TRBV10-3	NA	TRBD2	TRBJ2-2
CASSPRTGGAENTEAFF	TGTGCCAGCTCACCACGGACAGGGGGCGCTGAGAACACTGAAGCTTTCTTT	TRBV18	NA	TRBD1	TRBJ1-1
CAWSVSFYGNTEAFF	TGTGCCTGGAGTGTAAGTTTCTACGGGAACACTGAAGCTTTCTTT	TRBV30	NA	NA	TRBJ1-1
CASSLAPIRTVSYEQYF	TGTGCCAGCAGCTTAGCGCCAATTAGGACGGTCTCCTACGAGCAGTACTTC	TRBV7-9	once	NA	TRBJ2-7
CASREPGLGTDTQYF	TGTGCCAGCAGGGAGCCGGGACTCGGCACAGATACGCAGTATTTT	TRBV7-9	NA	NA	TRBJ2-3
CASSQDLVAGEETQYF	TGCGCCAGCAGCCAAGATCTTGTTGCAGGGGAGGAGACCCAGTACTTC	TRBV4-3	NA	NA	TRBJ2-5